The rows below give T cell receptor beta chains drawn from one sample of a study of blood T cell repertoires in COVID-19. Libraries were prepared by immunoSEQ multiplex PCR; TCRdb keeps only in-frame clonotypes and omits some of them. The sample records nearly 400,000 clones, roughly 86% being singletons. The sequenced sample consisted of PBMCs or T cells enriched from blood (not recorded which). The receptors here all came from a woman under 40 who had recovered from COVID-19. The CDR3 runs from the conserved cysteine through the conserved F or W. A D gene is named only where the DNA matches it firmly. Clone size is given for some rows only: seen once, a few or many times, or a class if the clone is expanded.

v_gene	d_gene	abundance	j_gene	CDR3aa	CDR3nt
TRBV27	-	-	TRBJ1-6	CASSLVGSPLHF	TGTGCCAGCAGTCTGGTGGGCTCACCCCTCCACTTT
TRBV19	-	-	TRBJ2-3	CASSHGLSTDTQYF	TGTGCCAGTAGTCACGGACTTAGCACAGATACGCAGTATTTT
TRBV20-1	-	-	TRBJ1-2	CSAGEMDGYTF	TGCAGTGCCGGGGAAATGGATGGCTACACCTTC
TRBV2	-	-	TRBJ2-7	CASSVGPYEQYF	TGTGCCAGCAGTGTCGGTCCCTACGAGCAGTACTTC
TRBV2	-	-	TRBJ2-2	CASTATDLNTGELFF	TGTGCCAGCACCGCGACAGACCTGAACACCGGGGAGCTGTTTTTT
TRBV7-9	TRBD1	-	TRBJ2-1	CASDRVDNEQFF	TGTGCCAGTGACAGGGTCGACAATGAGCAGTTCTTC
TRBV7-2	-	-	TRBJ1-1	CASSLAQNTEAFF	TGTGCCAGCAGCCTGGCACAGAACACTGAAGCTTTCTTT
TRBV3-1/TRBV3-2	-	-	TRBJ2-7	CASSQSEGGSYEQYF	TGTGCCAGCAGCCAATCGGAAGGGGGTTCCTACGAGCAGTACTTC
TRBV5-1	-	-	TRBJ2-1	CASSLIGDEQFF	TGCGCCAGCAGCTTGATCGGGGATGAGCAGTTCTTC
TRBV7-9	-	-	TRBJ1-2	CASSLAWERGNYGYTF	TGTGCCAGCAGCTTAGCTTGGGAGCGAGGGAACTATGGCTACACCTTC
TRBV7-9	-	-	TRBJ2-7	CASSPPLSKRRPYEQYF	TGTGCCAGCAGCCCCCCATTGAGTAAGCGTCGCCCCTACGAGCAGTACTTC
TRBV7-3	-	-	TRBJ2-3	CASSLGLAGADTQYF	TGTGCCAGCAGCTTAGGGCTAGCCGGGGCAGATACGCAGTATTTT
TRBV3-1/TRBV3-2	TRBD1	-	TRBJ2-7	CASSQVARDRGFSSGYEQYF	TGTGCCAGCAGCCAAGTGGCCCGGGACAGGGGCTTTTCTTCCGGGTACGAGCAGTACTTC
TRBV28	-	once	TRBJ2-6	CASSFPLGGPGSGANVLTF	TGTGCCAGCAGTTTCCCGCTCGGCGGGCCAGGATCCGGGGCCAACGTCCTGACTTTC
TRBV3-1/TRBV3-2	TRBD1	-	TRBJ1-1	CASSQPGQTSLEAFF	TGTGCCAGCAGCCAACCGGGACAGACTTCCCTGGAAGCTTTCTTT
TRBV28	TRBD1	-	TRBJ1-3	CASSPGQAPNTIYF	TGTGCCAGCAGTCCGGGACAGGCCCCAAACACCATATATTTT
TRBV6-1	-	-	TRBJ1-1	CASSEPPSYLNTEAFF	TGTGCCAGCAGTGAACCGCCATCCTACTTGAACACTGAAGCTTTCTTT
TRBV4-3	-	-	TRBJ2-5	CASSQDWAGQETQYF	TGCGCCAGCAGCCAAGATTGGGCGGGCCAAGAGACCCAGTACTTC
TRBV18	-	-	TRBJ2-3	CASSKAGQGTTDTQYF	TGTGCCAGCTCAAAGGCCGGGCAGGGTACCACAGATACGCAGTATTTT
TRBV28	-	-	TRBJ1-3	CASQRGARLNRGNTIYF	TGTGCCAGTCAACGGGGGGCGCGTCTGAACCGGGGAAACACCATATATTTT
TRBV5-4	TRBD1	-	TRBJ1-2	CASSLGDRQNNYGYTF	TGTGCCAGCAGCCTGGGGGACAGGCAAAATAACTATGGCTACACCTTC
TRBV12-5	-	-	TRBJ1-4	CASGHPDSSTNEKLFF	TGTGCTAGTGGCCATCCGGACAGCTCAACTAATGAAAAACTGTTTTTT